This T cell receptor beta chain was sequenced during a study of identical twins. After template switching added a universal primer site, the resulting cDNA carried unique molecular identifiers. Each CDR3 protein is one row after TCRdb ran MiXCR on the 5' RACE reads. Of around 1.7 million distinct CDR3 sequences in the sample, about 30% were seen once. This CDR3 is built from 14 residues. V lost 5 bases and J lost 6, with 15 bases in between. Germline-derived CDR1 and CDR2 are MNHEY and SVGEGT. The chain employs TRBV6-2 or TRBV6-3 and TRBJ2-3; no firm D call. The sequencing input was cord blood. The TCR was taken from a newborn girl in good health. The CDR3, as DNA: TGTGCCAGCAGTCCCCGAGTCCGGGCCGATACGCAGTATTTT. This translates into CASSPRVRADTQYF.